This TCR beta chain was sequenced in a study of cytomegalovirus exposure and HLA in healthy donors. This clone was recorded only once. The primer mix had 60 Vbeta and 13 Jbeta primers. Produced via immunoSEQ multiplex PCR; TCRdb's table is partial and in-frame only. The data hold roughly 120,000 clones, with roughly 70% observed a single time. CDR1 and CDR2 from the germline V gene are LGHNA and YSLEER. The V end lost 1 base, the J end lost 6 bases, and 16 bases lay between the germline ends. The CDR3 is made up of 16 amino acids. The source material was PBMCs. The source of this sequence is a woman between 35 and 50 years old in good health and CMV-seronegative. This chain uses TRBV4-3 with TRBJ2-1; possibly TRBD1 for D (6 bases). CDR3 coding DNA: TGCGCCAGCAGCCAAGCACTCAACAGGGTCCTCAATGAGCAGTTCTTC. It specifies CASSQALNRVLNEQFF.